This T cell receptor (beta chain) is from a study of cytotoxic CD8 clonotypes in ibrutinib-treated CLL (dated by TCRdb to 2020 to 2023). A note on the overall study: In this cohort, 15 or so patients were treatment-naive and roughly 10 were relapsed/refractory, while some 18 had unmutated IGHV. On average, each sample had approximately 250,000 productive templates and almost 95,000 productive rearrangements. All remission and progressive disease samples were collected while patients were still receiving ibrutinib. Longitudinal samples were available for about 30% of the roughly 90 trial participants. Cryopreserved peripheral blood mononuclear cells were collected before treatment, at response, and at either disease progression or sustained remission. Response samples were taken after a median of 12 months on treatment, ranging from about 6 to 40 months. Responses were partial in some 24 patients and complete in 2; after median around 66 months follow-up, about 14 stayed in remission and 12 progressed.

As concerns this clone: What this receptor recognizes is not known. Within one base of it there is no much larger clone, and no base qualities were kept.

What this sample's time point label stands for: progressive disease on ibrutinib. For TCR beta library preparation, around 2.1 micrograms of genomic DNA were extracted from the cryopreserved PBMCs. Longitudinal blood samples from CLL patients on ibrutinib monotherapy underwent high-throughput TCR beta sequencing. The patients took part in an open-label, single-center phase 2 trial of ibrutinib monotherapy. Per the germline V gene, SNHLY is the CDR1 and FYNNEI is the CDR2. A distance of 15 bases separates the germline ends of V and J, which lose 3 bases and 4 bases respectively. The CDR3 sequence holds 15 residues, the cysteine and phenylalanine included. Kept here is only the CDR3 DNA, which spans 45 bases and is read in frame from base 1. Paper-wide results and their limitations: Baseline clonality exceeded that of age-matched healthy donors and correlated strongly with circulating CD8+ T-cell counts. Sampling times were not matched between patients in sustained remission and patients whose disease was progressing, and lymph node repertoires were not examined. Public clonotypes were found to be uncommon and were observed to contract or remain stable during treatment; the increase in clonality was shown to reflect expansion of private clonotypes at ibrutinib response. At ibrutinib response clonality went up, during sustained remission it held steady, and at progression it dropped back toward baseline.

Each clonotype received, on average, about 10x coverage in deep resolution sequencing performed on a MiSeq, where the target depth lay between 1 in 1 million and 1 in 200,000 T cells. The immunoSEQ hsTCRB Kit was used to generate the TCR beta libraries. In the paper's pipeline: ImmunoSEQ Data Assistant and ImmunoSEQ Analyzer were used for data analysis, and V, D and J genes were assigned according to IMGT definitions. Clonality, which ranges from 0 to 1, was calculated as one minus the normalized Shannon entropy of productive rearrangement frequencies. Public clonotype analysis was restricted to overrepresented clonotypes comprising at least 0.05% of each patient's repertoire. About 13 age-matched healthy donor repertoires from immuneACCESS were used as controls for clonality. This is the immuneACCESS table as TCRdb keeps it, with only in-frame sequences that have V and J called. A part of the clones is gone; compared with another copy, unresolved V genes explain less than half, and the rest is unexplained. V and J calls and clone size are as listed in that table; D and trimming were resolved from the DNA. The sample includes 150,000 to 200,000 clones, with 88% observed a single time. Of the sample, about 3% falls within the top ten clones.

The rearrangement joined TRBV2 to TRBJ1-2, and TRBD1 may be the D gene, going by 5 matching bases. The sequences come from PBMCs, collected at disease progression, from a patient treated with ibrutinib. The origin of this receptor is a human donor with chronic lymphocytic leukemia. CDR3 region: CASSELEGRLYGYTF. The nucleotide sequence is given as TGTGCCAGCAGTGAGTTGGAGGGACGTCTCTATGGCTACACCTTC.